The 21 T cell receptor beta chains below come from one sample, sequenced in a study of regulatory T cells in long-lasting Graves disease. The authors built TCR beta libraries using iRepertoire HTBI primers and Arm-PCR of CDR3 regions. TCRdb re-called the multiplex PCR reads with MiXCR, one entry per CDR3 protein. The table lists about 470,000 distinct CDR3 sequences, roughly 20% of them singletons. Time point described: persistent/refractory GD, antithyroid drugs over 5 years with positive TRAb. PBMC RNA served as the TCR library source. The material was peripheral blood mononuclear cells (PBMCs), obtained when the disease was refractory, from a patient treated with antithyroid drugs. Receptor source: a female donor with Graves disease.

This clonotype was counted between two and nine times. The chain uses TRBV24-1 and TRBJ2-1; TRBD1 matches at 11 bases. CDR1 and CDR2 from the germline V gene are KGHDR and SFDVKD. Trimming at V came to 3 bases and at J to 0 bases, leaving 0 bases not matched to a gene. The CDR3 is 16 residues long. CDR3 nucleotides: TGTGCCACCAGTGATGGGACAGGGGGCTCCTACAATGAGCAGTTCTTC. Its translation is CATSDGTGGSYNEQFF.

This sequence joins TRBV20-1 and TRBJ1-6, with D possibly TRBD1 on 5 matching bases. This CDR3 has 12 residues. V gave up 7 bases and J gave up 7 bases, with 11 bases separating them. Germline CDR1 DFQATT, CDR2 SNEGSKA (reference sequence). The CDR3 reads CSVGEGNSPLHF. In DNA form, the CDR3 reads TGCAGTGTGGGGGAGGGGAATTCACCCCTCCACTTT.

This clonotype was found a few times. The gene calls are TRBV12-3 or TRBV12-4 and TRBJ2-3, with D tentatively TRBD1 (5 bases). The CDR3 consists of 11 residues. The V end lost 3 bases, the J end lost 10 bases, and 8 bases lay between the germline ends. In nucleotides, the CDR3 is TGTGCCAGCAGTTTTCAGGGCCCGCAGTATTTT. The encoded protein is CASSFQGPQYF.

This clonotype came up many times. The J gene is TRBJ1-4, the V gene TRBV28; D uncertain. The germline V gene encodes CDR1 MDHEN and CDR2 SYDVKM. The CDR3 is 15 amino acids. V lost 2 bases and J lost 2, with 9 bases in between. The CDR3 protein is CASSLTPSTNEKLFF. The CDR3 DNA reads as TGTGCCAGCAGTTTAACCCCGTCTACTAATGAAAAACTGTTTTTT.

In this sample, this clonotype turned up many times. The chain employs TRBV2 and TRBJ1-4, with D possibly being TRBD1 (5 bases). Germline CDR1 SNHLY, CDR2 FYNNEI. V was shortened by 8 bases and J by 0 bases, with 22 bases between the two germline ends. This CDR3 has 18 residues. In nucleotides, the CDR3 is TGTGCCAGCGGAGGTGGGCAGTGGGACTTGGCAACTAATGAAAAACTGTTTTTT. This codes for CASGGGQWDLATNEKLFF.

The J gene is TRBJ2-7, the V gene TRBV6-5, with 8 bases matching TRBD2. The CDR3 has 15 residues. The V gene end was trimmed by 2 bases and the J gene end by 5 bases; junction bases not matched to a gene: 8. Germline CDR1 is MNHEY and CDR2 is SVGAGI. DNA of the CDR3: TGTGCCAGCAGTTACCGGGGACCAGCGGGAGACGAGCAGTACTTC. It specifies CASSYRGPAGDEQYF.

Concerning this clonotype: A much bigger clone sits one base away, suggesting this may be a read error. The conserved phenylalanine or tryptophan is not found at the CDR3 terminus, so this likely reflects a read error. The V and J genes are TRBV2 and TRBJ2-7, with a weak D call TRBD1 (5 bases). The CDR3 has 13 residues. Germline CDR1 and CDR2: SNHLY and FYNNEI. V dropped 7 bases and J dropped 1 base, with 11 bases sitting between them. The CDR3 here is CASTLAGSYEQYL. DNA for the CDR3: TGTGCCAGCACCCTGGCAGGGTCCTACGAGCAGTACCTC.

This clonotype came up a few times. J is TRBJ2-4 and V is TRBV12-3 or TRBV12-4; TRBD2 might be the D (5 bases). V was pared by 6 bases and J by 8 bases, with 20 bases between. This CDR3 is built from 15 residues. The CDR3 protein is CASRSRGLVVDIQYF. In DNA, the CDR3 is TGTGCCAGCAGATCCCGAGGGCTAGTCGTTGACATTCAGTACTTC.

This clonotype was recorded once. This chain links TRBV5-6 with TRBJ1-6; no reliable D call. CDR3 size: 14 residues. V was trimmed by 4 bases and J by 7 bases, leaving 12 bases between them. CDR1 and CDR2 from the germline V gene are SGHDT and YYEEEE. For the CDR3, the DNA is TGTGCCAGCAGCCGCCGGGAGGAAAATTCACCCCTCCACTTT. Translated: CASSRREENSPLHF.

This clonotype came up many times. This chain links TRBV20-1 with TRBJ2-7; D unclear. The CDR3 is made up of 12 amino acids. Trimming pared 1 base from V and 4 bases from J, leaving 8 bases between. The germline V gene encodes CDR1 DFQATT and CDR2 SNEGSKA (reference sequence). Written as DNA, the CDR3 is TGCAGTGCTAGAGCCTCTTTGTACGAGCAGTACTTC. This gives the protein CSARASLYEQYF.

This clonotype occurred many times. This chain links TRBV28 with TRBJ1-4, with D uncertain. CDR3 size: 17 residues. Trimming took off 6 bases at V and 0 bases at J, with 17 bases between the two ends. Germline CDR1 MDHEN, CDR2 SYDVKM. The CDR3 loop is CASSEPGRPSTNEKLFF. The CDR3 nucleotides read TGTGCCAGCAGCGAACCTGGACGGCCGTCAACTAATGAAAAACTGTTTTTT.

This chain's CDR3 is CASNPQGRNYGYTF. CDR3 in DNA: TGTGCCAGCAACCCTCAGGGGAGGAACTATGGCTACACCTTC. The chain carries TRBV12-3 or TRBV12-4 and TRBJ1-2; perhaps TRBD1 as D (6 bases). V was cut by 7 bases and J by 2 bases, with 14 bases left in between. CDR3 size: 14 residues.

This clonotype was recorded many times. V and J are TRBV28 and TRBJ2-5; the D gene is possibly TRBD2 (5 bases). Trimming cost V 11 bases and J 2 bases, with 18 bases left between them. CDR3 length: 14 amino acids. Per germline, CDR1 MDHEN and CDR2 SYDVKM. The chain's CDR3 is CALGKGRRQETQYF. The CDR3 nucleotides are TGTGCCCTCGGGAAAGGGCGGAGACAAGAGACCCAGTACTTC.

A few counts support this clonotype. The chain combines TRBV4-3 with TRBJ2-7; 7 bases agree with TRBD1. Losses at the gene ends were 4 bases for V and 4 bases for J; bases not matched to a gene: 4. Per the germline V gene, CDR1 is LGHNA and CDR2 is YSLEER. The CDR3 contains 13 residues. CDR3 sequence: CASSPGQRYEQYF. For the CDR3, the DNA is TGCGCCAGCAGCCCGGGACAGCGGTACGAGCAGTACTTC.

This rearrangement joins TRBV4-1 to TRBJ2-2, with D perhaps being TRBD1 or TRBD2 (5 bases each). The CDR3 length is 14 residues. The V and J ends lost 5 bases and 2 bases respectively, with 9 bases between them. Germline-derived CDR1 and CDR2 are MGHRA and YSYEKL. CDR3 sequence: CASSRDGNTGELFF. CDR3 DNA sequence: TGCGCCAGCAGCAGGGACGGAAACACCGGGGAGCTGTTTTTT.

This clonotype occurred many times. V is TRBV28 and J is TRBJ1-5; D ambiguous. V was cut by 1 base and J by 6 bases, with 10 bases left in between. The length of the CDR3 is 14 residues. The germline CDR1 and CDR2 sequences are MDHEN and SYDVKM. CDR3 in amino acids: CASSLSLEAQPQHF. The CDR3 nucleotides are TGTGCCAGCAGTTTATCCCTCGAGGCTCAGCCCCAGCATTTT.

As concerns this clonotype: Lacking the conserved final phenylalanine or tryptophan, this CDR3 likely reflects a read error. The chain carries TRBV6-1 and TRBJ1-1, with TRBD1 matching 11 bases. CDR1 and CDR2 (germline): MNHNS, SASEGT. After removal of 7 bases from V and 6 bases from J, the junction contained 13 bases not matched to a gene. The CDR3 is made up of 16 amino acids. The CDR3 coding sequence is TGTGCCAGCACACGGGGAGGACAGGGGGCGATGGCTGAAGCTTTCCTT. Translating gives CASTRGGQGAMAEAFL.

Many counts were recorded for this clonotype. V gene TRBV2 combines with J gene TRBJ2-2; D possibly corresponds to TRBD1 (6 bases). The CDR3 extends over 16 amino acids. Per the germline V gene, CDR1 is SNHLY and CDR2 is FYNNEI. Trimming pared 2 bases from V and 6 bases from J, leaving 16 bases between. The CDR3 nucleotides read TGTGCCAGCAGTGAACAGGGGCAAATGTTCGCCGGGGAGCTGTTTTTT. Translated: CASSEQGQMFAGELFF.

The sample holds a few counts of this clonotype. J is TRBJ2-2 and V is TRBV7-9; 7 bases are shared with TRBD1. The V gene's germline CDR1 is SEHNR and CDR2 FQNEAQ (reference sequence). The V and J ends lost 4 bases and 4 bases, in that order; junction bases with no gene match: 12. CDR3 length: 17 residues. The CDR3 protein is CASSSNRRQGRTGELFF. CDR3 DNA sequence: TGTGCCAGCAGCTCTAATCGGAGACAGGGACGCACCGGGGAGCTGTTTTTT.

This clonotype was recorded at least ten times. CDR3 amino acids: CATSRDWGQGDNEAFF. The CDR3 DNA reads as TGTGCCACCAGCAGAGATTGGGGGCAGGGAGATAATGAAGCTTTCTTT. The chain has TRBV15 and TRBJ1-1, with D maybe TRBD1 (6 bases). V lost 0 bases and J 7 bases, leaving 18 bases between the germline ends. CDR1 LNHNV and CDR2 YYDKDF come from the germline V gene (reference sequence). This CDR3 spans 16 amino acids.

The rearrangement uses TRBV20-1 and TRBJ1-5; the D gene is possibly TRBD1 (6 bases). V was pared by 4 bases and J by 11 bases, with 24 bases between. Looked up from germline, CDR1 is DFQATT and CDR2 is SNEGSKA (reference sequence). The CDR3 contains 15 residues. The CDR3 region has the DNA TGCAGTGCTAATACCAAAAGGACAGCCCTCCGGGCCCAGCATTTT. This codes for CSANTKRTALRAQHF.